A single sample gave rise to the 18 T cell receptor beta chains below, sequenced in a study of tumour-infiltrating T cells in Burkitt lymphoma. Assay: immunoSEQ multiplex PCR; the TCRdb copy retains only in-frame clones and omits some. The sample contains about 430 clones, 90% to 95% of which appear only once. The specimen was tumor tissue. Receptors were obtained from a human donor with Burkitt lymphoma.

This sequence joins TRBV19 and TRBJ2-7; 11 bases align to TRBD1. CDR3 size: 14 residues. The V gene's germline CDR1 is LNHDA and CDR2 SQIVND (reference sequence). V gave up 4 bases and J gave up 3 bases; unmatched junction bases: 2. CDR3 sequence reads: CASSTGTGGYEQYF. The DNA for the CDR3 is TGTGCCAGTAGTACCGGGACAGGGGGCTACGAGCAGTACTTC.

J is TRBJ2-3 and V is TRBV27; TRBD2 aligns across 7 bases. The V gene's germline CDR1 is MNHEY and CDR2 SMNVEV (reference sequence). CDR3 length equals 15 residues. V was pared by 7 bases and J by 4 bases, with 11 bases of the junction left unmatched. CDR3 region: CASNVILGGADTQYF. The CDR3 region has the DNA TGTGCCAGCAACGTTATCCTGGGGGGGGCAGATACGCAGTATTTT.

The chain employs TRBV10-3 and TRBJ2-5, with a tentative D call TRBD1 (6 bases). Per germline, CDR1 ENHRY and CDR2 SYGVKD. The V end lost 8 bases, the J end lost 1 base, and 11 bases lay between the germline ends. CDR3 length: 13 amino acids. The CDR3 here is CAIGQPPQETQYF. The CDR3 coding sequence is TGTGCCATCGGACAGCCTCCCCAAGAGACCCAGTACTTC.

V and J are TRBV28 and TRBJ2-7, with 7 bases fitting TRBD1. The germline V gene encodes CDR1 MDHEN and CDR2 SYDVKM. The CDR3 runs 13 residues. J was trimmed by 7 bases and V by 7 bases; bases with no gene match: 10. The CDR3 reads CASNLRNRGEQYF. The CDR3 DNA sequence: TGTGCCAGCAACCTCCGGAACAGGGGAGAGCAGTACTTC.

The CDR3 region has the DNA TGTGCCTGGAGTGTACCCCTCCTTACAGGGGGCGGCGAAAAACTGTTTTTT. Protein sequence: CAWSVPLLTGGGEKLFF. The rearrangement joins TRBV30 to TRBJ1-4, with 9 bases fitting TRBD1. The germline V gene has CDR1 GTSNPN and CDR2 SVGIG (reference sequence). The CDR3 is made up of 17 amino acids. Unmatched junction bases numbered 13, after V lost 0 bases and J lost 8 bases.

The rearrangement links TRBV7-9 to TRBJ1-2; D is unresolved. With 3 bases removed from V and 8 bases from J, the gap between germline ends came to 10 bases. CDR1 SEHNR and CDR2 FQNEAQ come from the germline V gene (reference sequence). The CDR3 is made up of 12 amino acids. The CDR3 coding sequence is TGTGCCAGCAGCTTGTCCCCCGGGGGCTACACCTTC. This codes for CASSLSPGGYTF.

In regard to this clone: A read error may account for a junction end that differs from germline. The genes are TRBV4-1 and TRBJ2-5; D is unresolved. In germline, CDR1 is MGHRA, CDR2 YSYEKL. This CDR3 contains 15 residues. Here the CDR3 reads CASSQVSDFQENQYF. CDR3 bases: TGCGCCAGCAGCCAAGTTTCCGACTTCCAAGAGAACCAGTACTTC.

The CDR3 region is CASSREGAGNQPQHF. The CDR3 nucleotides are TGTGCCAGCAGCCGGGAAGGGGCTGGAAATCAGCCCCAGCATTTT. The chain is built from TRBV9 and TRBJ1-5, with D maybe TRBD1 (5 bases). The V end lost 4 bases, the J end lost 4 bases, and 15 bases lay between the germline ends. The CDR3 length is 15 residues. Germline CDR1 reads SGDLS; CDR2 reads YYNGEE.

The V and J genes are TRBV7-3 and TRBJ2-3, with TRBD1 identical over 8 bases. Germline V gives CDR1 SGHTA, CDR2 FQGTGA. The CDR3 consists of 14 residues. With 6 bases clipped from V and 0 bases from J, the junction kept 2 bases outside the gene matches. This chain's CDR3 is CASSYRGSTDTQYF. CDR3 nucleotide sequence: TGTGCCAGCAGTTACAGGGGGAGCACAGATACGCAGTATTTT.

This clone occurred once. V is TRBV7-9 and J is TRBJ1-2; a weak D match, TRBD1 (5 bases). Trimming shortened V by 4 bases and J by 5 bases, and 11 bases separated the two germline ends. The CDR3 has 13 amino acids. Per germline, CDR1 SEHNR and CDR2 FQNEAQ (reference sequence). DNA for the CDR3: TGTGCCAGCAGCTCGGGGGAGTGGTATGGCTACACCTTC. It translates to CASSSGEWYGYTF.

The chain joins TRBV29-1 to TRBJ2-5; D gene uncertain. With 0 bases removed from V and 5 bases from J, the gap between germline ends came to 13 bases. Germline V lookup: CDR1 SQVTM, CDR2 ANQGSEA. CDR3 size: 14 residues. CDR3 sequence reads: CSVEDLAGGETQYF. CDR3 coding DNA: TGCAGCGTTGAAGATCTGGCAGGTGGCGAGACCCAGTACTTC.

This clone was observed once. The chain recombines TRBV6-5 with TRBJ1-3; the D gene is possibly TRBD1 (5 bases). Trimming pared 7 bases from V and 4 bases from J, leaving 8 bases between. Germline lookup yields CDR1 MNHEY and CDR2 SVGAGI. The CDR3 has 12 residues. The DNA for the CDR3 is TGTGCCAGCACATCAGGGGGAAACACCATATATTTT. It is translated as CASTSGGNTIYF.

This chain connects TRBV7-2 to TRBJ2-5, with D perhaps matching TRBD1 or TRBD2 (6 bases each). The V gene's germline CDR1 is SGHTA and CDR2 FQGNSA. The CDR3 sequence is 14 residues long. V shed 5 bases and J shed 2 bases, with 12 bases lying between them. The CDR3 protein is CASSPRGEQETQYF. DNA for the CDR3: TGTGCCAGCAGCCCGAGGGGGGAGCAAGAGACCCAGTACTTC.

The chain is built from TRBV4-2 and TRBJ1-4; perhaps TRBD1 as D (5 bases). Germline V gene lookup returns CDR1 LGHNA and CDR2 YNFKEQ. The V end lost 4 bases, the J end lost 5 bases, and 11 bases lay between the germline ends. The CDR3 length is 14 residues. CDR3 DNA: TGTGCCAGCAGCCTTGACAGAGACAATGAAAAACTGTTTTTT. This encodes CASSLDRDNEKLFF.

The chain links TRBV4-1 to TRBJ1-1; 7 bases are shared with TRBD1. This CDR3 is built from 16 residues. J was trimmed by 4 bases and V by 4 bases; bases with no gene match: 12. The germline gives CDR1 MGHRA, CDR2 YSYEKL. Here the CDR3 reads CASSPIQGVVPTEAFF. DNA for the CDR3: TGCGCCAGCAGCCCCATCCAGGGGGTGGTTCCCACTGAAGCTTTCTTT.

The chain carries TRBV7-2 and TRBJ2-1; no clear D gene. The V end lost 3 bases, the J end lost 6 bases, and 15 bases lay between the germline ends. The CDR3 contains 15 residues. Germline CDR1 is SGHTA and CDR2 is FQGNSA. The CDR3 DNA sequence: TGTGCCAGCAGCTTCGACACTAACCCCGGCAATGAGCAGTTCTTC. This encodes CASSFDTNPGNEQFF.

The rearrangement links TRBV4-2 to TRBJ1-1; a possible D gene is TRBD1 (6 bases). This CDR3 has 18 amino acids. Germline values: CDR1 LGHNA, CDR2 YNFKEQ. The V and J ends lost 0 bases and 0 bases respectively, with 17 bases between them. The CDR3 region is CASSQDPGASFLNTEAFF. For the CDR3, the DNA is TGTGCCAGCAGCCAAGATCCGGGGGCCTCCTTTTTGAACACTGAAGCTTTCTTT.

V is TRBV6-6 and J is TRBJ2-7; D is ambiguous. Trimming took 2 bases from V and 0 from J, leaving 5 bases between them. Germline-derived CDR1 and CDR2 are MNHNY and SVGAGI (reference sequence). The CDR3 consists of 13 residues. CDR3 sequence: CASSYEFSYEQYF. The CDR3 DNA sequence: TGTGCCAGCAGTTACGAGTTCTCCTACGAGCAGTACTTC.